This T cell receptor (beta chain) was recorded in a study of breast tumors, draining lymph nodes, adjacent tissues. Study-level points and caveats: Compared with lymph nodes, tumors were less diverse; compared with nontumor tissue, more. The lymph node origin of tumor T cells was framed as consistent with a hypothesis, not demonstrated. Tumor and nontumor repertoires were significantly more similar in luminal-like than in basal-like breast cancer.

The CDR3 contains 15 residues. The V and J ends lost 8 bases and 6 bases respectively, with 17 bases between them. In germline, CDR1 is LNHDA, CDR2 SQIVND (reference sequence). Axillary draining lymph nodes of breast cancer patients supplied the node samples. This clonotype was seen a single time. The antigen remains undetermined. TCRdb independently ran MiXCR on the multiplex PCR reads; one entry per CDR3 protein. The sample gives around 100,000 distinct CDR3 sequences, 20% to 25% of which show up once; around 1.3% is in the top ten. This TCR was sampled from a female donor with breast cancer. Some clones in this sample may be carry-over from other donors' samples. This chain connects TRBV19 to TRBJ1-6; a possible D gene is TRBD1 (5 bases). The specimen was axillary lymph node tissue. The CDR3 DNA follows: TGTGCCAGTTCCAGAGGGGTTGGCCCTAATTCACCCCTCCACTTT. Amino acid sequence: CASSRGVGPNSPLHF.